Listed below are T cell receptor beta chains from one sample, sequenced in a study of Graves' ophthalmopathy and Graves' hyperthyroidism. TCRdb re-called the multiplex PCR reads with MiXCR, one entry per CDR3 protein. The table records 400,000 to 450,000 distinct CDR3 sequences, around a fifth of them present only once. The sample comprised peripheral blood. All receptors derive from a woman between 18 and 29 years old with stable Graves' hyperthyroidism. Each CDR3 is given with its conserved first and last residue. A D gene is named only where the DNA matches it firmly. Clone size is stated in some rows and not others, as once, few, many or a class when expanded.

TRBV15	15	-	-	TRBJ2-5	CATSILGGNQETQYF	TGTGCCACCAGCATCCTCGGGGGTAACCAAGAGACCCAGTACTTC
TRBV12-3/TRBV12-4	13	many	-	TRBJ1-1	CASSQAWVPEAFF	TGTGCCAGCAGTCAAGCGTGGGTTCCTGAAGCTTTCTTT
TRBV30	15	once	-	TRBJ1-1	CAWSSRAEMNTEAFF	TGTGCCTGGAGTTCACGGGCGGAAATGAACACTGAAGCTTTCTTT
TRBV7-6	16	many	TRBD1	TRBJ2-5	CASSLYSRGRGETQYF	TGTGCCAGCAGCTTATATTCCAGGGGGCGCGGAGAGACCCAGTACTTC
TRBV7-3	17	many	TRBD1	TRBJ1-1	CASILTKGRGLHTEAFF	TGTGCCAGCATCCTAACGAAGGGCAGGGGGCTGCACACTGAAGCTTTCTTT
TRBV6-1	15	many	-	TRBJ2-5	CASSAGLFSQETQYF	TGTGCCAGCAGTGCCGGACTATTCAGCCAAGAGACCCAGTACTTC
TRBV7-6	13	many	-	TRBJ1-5	CASSLGADQPQHF	TGTGCCAGCAGCTTAGGGGCAGATCAGCCCCAGCATTTT
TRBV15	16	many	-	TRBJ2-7	CATSRERQGPTYEQYF	TGTGCCACCAGCAGAGAACGTCAGGGACCGACCTACGAGCAGTACTTC
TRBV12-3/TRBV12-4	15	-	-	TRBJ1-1	CASSFEGGRNTEAFF	TGTGCCAGCAGTTTTGAGGGGGGGAGGAACACTGAAGCTTTCTTT
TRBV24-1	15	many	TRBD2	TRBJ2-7	CATATSGTSDDEQYF	TGTGCCACCGCAACGTCCGGGACTAGCGACGACGAGCAGTACTTC